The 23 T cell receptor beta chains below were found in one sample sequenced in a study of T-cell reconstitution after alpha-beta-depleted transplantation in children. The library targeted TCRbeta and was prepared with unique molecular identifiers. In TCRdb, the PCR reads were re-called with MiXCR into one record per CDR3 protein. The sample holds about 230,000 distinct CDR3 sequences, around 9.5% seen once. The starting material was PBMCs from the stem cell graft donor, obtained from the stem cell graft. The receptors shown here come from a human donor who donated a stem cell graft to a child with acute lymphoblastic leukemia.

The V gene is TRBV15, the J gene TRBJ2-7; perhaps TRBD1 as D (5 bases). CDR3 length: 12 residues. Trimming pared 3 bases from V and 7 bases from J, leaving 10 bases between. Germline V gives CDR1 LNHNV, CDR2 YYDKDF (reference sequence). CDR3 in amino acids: CATSRPKGEQYF. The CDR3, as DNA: TGTGCCACCAGCAGGCCTAAGGGGGAGCAGTACTTC.

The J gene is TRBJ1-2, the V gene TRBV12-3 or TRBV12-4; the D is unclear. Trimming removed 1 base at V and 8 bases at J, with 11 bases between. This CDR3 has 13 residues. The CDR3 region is CASSLGGPDGYTF. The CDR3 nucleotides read TGTGCCAGCAGTTTAGGTGGTCCAGACGGCTACACCTTC.

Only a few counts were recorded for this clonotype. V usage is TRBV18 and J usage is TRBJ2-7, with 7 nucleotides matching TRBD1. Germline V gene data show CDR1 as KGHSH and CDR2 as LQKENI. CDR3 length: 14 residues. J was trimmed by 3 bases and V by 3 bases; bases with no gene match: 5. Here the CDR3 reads CASSPQGQNYEQYF. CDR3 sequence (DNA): TGTGCCAGCTCACCTCAGGGACAGAACTACGAGCAGTACTTC.

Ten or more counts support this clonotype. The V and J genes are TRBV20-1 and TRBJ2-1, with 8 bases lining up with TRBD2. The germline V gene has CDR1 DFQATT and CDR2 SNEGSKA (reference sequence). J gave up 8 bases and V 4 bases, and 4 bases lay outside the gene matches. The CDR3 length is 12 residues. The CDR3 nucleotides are TGCAGTGCTACCTCCGGGGGGGATGAGCAGTTCTTC. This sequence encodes CSATSGGDEQFF.

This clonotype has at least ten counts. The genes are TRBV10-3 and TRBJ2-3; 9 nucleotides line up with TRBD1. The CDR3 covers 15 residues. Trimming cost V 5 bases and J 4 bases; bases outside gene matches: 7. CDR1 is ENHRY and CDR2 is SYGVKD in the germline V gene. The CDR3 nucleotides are TGTGCCATCAGTTTAGGGACAGGGAATCCAGATACGCAGTATTTT. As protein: CAISLGTGNPDTQYF.

CDR3 nucleotides: TGTGCCAGCAGCTACAGGGGCCTCTCTGGGGCCAACGTCCTGACTTTC. Translation: CASSYRGLSGANVLTF. The rearrangement links TRBV12-3 or TRBV12-4 to TRBJ2-6; 7 positions agree with TRBD1. The CDR3 loop spans 16 amino acids. V lost 6 bases, J lost 0 bases, and 5 bases stayed unmatched.

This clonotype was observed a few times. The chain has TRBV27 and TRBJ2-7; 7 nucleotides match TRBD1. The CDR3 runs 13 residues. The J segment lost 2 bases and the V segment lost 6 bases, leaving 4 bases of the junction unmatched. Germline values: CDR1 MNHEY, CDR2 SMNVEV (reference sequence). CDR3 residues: CASSDRAPYEQYF. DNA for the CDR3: TGTGCCAGCAGCGACAGGGCCCCCTACGAGCAGTACTTC.

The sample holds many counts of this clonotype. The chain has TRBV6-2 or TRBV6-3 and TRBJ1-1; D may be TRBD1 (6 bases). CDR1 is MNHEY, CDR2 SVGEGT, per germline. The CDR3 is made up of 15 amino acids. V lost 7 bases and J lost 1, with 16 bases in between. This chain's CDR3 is CASKRQDRPNTEAFF. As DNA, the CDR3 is TGTGCCAGCAAAAGACAGGACCGCCCGAACACTGAAGCTTTCTTT.

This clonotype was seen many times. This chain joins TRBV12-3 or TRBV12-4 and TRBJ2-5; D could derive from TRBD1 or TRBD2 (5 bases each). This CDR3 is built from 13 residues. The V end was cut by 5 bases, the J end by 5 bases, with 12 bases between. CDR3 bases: TGTGCCAGCAGTCTACCCGGGACGGAGACCCAGTACTTC. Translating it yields CASSLPGTETQYF.

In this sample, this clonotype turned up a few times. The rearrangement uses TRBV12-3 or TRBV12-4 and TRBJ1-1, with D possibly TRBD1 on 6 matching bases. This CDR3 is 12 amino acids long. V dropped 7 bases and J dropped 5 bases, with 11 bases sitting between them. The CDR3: CASTRTVTEAFF. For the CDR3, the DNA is TGTGCCAGCACCCGGACAGTGACTGAAGCTTTCTTT.

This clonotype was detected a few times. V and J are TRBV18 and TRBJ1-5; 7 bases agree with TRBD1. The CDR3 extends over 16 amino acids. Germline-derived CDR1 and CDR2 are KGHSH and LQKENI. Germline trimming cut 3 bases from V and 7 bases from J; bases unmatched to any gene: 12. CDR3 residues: CASSPGLGQLGQPQHF. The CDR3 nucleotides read TGTGCCAGCTCACCGGGCTTGGGACAGTTAGGCCAGCCCCAGCATTTT.

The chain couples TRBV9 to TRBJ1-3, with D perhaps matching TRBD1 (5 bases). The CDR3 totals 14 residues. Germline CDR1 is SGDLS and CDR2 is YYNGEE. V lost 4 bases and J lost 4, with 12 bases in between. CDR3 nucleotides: TGTGCCAGCAGCACCGGGACGCCCGGAAACACCATATATTTT. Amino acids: CASSTGTPGNTIYF.

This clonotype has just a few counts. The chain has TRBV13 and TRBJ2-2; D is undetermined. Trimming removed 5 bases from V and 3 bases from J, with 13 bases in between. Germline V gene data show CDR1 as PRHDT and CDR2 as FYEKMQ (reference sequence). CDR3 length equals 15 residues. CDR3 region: CASSLTAFDTGELFF. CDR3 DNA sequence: TGTGCCAGCAGCCTGACTGCTTTCGACACCGGGGAGCTGTTTTTT.

CDR3 residues: CSADPIPGQGLREQYF. CDR3 sequence (DNA): TGCAGTGCGGATCCTATTCCGGGACAGGGACTACGGGAGCAGTACTTC. V is TRBV20-1 and J is TRBJ2-7; 9 bases are a match to TRBD1. The V and J ends lost 6 bases and 7 bases, in that order; junction bases with no gene match: 19. Germline assignment: CDR1 DFQATT and CDR2 SNEGSKA (reference sequence). This CDR3 spans 16 amino acids.

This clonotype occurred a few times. CDR3 sequence (DNA): TGTGCCAGCAGCGCACGGACGGAGACTAGCACAGATACGCAGTATTTT. It yields the protein CASSARTETSTDTQYF. This chain uses TRBV4-2 with TRBJ2-3; D not resolved. The CDR3 is made up of 16 amino acids. V was shortened by 5 bases and J by 0 bases, with 15 bases between the two germline ends. Germline CDR1 is LGHNA and CDR2 is YNFKEQ.

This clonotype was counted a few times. CDR3 sequence reads: CASSQDQSGGLFF. DNA for the CDR3: TGTGCCAGCAGCCAAGATCAATCGGGGGGACTGTTTTTT. The gene calls are TRBV3-1 and TRBJ1-4, with D possibly TRBD1 on 5 matching bases. The CDR3 extends over 13 amino acids. Germline CDR1 is LGHDT and CDR2 is YNNKEL (reference sequence). V was clipped by 0 bases and J by 13 bases, with 12 bases between them.

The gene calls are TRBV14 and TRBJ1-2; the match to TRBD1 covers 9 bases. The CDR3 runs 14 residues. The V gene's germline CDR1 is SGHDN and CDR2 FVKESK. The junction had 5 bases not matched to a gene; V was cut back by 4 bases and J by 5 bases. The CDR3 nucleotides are TGTGCCAGCAGCCCAGGGACAGGGACGTATGGCTACACCTTC. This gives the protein CASSPGTGTYGYTF. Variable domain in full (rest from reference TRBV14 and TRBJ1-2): EAGVTQFPSHSVIEKGQTVTLRCDPISGHDNLYWYRRVMGKEIKFLLHFVKESKQDESGMPNNRFLAERTGGTYSTLKVQPAELEDSGVYFCASSPGTGTYGYTFGSGTRLTVV.

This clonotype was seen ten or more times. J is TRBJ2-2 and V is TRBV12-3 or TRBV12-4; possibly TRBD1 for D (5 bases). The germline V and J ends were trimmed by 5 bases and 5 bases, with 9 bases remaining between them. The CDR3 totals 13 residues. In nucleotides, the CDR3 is TGTGCCAGCAGTCTCAGGGATACCGGGGAGCTGTTTTTT. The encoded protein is CASSLRDTGELFF.

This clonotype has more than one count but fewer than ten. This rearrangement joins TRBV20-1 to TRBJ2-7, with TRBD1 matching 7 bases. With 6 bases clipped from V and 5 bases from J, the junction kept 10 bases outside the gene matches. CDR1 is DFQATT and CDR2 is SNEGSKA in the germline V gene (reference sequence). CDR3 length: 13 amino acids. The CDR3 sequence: CSAQTGSGHEQYF. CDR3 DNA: TGCAGTGCACAGACAGGGTCTGGCCACGAGCAGTACTTC.

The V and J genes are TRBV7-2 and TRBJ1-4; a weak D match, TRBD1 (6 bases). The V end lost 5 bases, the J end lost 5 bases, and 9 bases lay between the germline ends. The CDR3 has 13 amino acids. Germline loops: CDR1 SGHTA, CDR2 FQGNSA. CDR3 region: CASSVDSNEKLFF. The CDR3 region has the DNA TGTGCCAGCAGCGTGGACAGCAATGAAAAACTGTTTTTT.

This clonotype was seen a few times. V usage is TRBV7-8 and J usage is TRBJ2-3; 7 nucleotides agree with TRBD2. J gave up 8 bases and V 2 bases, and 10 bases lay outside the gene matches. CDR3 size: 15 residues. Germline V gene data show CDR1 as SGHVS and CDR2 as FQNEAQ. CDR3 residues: CASSLKKRGFGTQYF. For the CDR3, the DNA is TGTGCCAGCAGCTTAAAAAAGCGGGGTTTCGGTACGCAGTATTTT.

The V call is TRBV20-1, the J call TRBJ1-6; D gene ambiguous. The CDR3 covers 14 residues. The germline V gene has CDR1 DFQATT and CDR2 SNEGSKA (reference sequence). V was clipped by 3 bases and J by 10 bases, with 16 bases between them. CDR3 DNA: TGCAGTGCTAGGAGAGGGCAGAACTTCTCACCCCTCCACTTT. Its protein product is CSARRGQNFSPLHF.

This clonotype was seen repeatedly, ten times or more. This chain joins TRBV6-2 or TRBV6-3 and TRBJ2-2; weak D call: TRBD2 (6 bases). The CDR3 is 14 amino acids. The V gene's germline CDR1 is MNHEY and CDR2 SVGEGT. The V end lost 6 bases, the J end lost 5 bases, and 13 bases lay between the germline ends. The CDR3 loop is CASSRTGVTGELFF. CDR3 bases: TGTGCCAGCAGCAGGACGGGGGTGACCGGGGAGCTGTTTTTT.